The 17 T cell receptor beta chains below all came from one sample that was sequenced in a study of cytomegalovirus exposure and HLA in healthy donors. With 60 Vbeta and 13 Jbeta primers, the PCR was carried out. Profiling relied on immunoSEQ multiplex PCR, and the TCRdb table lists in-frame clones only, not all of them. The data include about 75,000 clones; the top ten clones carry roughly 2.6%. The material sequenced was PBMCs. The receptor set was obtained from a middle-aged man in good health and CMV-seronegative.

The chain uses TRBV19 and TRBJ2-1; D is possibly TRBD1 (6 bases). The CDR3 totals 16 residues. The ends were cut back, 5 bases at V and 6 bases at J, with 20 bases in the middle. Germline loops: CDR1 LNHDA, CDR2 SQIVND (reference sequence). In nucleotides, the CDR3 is TGTGCCAGTAGTGGGGATCGGCAGGGGTCGCGCAATGAGCAGTTCTTC. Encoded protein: CASSGDRQGSRNEQFF.

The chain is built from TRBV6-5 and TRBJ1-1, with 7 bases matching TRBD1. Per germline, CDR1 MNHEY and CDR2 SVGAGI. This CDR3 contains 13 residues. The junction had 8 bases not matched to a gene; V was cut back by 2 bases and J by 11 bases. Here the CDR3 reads CASSYGTATWAFF. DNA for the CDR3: TGTGCCAGCAGTTACGGGACAGCAACCTGGGCTTTCTTT.

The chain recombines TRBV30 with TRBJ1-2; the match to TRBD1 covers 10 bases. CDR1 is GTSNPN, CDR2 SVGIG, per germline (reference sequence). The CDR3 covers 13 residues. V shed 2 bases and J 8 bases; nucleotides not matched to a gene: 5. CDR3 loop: CAWSKDRGQGYTF. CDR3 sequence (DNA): TGTGCCTGGAGTAAAGACAGGGGGCAGGGCTACACCTTC.

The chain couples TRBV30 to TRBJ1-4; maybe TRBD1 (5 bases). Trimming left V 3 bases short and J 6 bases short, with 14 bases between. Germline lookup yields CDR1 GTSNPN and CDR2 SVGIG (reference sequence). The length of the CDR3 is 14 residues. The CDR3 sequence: CAWRGYGGDEKLFF. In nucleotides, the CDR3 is TGTGCCTGGAGGGGTTATGGAGGGGATGAAAAACTGTTTTTT.

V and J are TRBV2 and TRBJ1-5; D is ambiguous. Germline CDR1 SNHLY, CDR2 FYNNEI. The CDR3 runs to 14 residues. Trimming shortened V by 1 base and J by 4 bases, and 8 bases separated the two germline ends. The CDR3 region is CASSEVRGNQPQHF. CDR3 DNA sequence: TGTGCCAGCAGTGAAGTACGAGGGAATCAGCCCCAGCATTTT.

CDR3 amino acids: CASSLTGRGLTEAFF. The CDR3 DNA follows: TGCGCCAGCAGCTTAACAGGGCGGGGGCTCACTGAAGCTTTCTTT. V gene TRBV5-1 combines with J gene TRBJ1-1; weak D call: TRBD1 (6 bases). This CDR3 has 15 amino acids. Trimming took 2 bases from V and 4 from J, leaving 15 bases between them. Per the germline V gene, CDR1 is SGHRS and CDR2 is YFSETQ.

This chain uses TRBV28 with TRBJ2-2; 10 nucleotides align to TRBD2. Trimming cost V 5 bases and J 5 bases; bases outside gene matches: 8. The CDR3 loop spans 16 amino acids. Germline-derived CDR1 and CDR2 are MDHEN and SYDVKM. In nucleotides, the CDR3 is TGTGCCAGCAGTCTAGAGCGGGGGGGATTTACCGGGGAGCTGTTTTTT. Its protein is CASSLERGGFTGELFF.

In DNA form, the CDR3 reads TGTGCCAGCAGTTACAAAGGGGGTGGTACCGGGGAGCTGTTTTTT. Translation gives CASSYKGGGTGELFF. The V and J genes are TRBV6-5 and TRBJ2-2; D might be TRBD1 (6 bases). The CDR3 loop spans 15 amino acids. Germline lookup yields CDR1 MNHEY and CDR2 SVGAGI. The germline V and J ends were trimmed by 2 bases and 5 bases, with 12 bases remaining between them.

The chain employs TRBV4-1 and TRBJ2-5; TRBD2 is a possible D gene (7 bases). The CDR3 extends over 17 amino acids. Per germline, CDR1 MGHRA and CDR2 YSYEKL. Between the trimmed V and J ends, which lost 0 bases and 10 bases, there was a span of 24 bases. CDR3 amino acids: CASSQDHGSGEGMGQYF. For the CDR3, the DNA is TGCGCCAGCAGCCAAGATCACGGGTCAGGGGAGGGGATGGGCCAGTACTTC.

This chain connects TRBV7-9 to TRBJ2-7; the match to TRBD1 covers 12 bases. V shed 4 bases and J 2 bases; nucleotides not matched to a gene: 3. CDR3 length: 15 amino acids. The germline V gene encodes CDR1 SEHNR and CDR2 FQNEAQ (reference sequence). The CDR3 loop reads CASSSGQGAAYEQYF. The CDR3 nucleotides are TGTGCCAGCAGCTCGGGACAGGGGGCAGCCTACGAGCAGTACTTC.

The chain's CDR3 is CASGRPLTGRYGNQPQHF. DNA for the CDR3: TGTGCCAGCGGTCGCCCACTGACAGGGAGATATGGCAATCAGCCCCAGCATTTT. The V and J genes are TRBV28 and TRBJ1-5; 7 positions agree with TRBD1. Per the germline V gene, CDR1 is MDHEN and CDR2 is SYDVKM. V gave up 8 bases and J gave up 2 bases; unmatched junction bases: 18. This CDR3 has 18 residues.

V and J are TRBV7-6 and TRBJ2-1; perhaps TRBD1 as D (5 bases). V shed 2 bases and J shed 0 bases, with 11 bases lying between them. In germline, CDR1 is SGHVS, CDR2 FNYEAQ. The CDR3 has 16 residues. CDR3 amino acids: CASSLRGAGSYNEQFF. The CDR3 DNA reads TGTGCCAGCAGCTTACGTGGGGCTGGCTCCTACAATGAGCAGTTCTTC. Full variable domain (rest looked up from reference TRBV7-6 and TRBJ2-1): GAGVSQSPRYKVTKRGQDVALRCDPISGHVSLYWYRQALGQGPEFLTYFNYEAQQDKSGLPNDRFSAERPEGSISTLTIQRTEQRDSAMYRCASSLRGAGSYNEQFFGPGTRLTVL.

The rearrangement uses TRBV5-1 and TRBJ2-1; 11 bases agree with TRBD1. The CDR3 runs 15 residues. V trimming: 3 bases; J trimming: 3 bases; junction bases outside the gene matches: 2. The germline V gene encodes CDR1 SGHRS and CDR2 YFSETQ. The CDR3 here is CASSSGTGGYNEQFF. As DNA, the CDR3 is TGCGCCAGCAGCTCGGGGACAGGGGGCTACAATGAGCAGTTCTTC.

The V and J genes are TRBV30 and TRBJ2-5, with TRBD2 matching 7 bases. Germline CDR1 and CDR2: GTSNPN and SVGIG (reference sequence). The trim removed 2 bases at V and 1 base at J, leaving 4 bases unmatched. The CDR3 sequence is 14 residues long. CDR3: CAWSMIAGQETQYF. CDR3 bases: TGTGCCTGGAGTATGATAGCGGGCCAAGAGACCCAGTACTTC.

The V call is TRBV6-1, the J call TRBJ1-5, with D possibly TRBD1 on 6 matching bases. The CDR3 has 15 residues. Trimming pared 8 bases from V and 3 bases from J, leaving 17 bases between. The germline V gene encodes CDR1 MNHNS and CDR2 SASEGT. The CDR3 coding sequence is TGTGCCAGCGCCAAGGATGGACAGATCAATCAGCCCCAGCATTTT. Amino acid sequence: CASAKDGQINQPQHF.

CDR3 amino acids: CASSFGGYAQFF. The DNA of the CDR3 is TGTGCCAGCAGCTTCGGGGGGTACGCGCAGTTCTTC. This rearrangement joins TRBV7-3 to TRBJ2-1; 7 bases are a match to TRBD2. Germline CDR1 and CDR2: SGHTA and FQGTGA. There are 12 residues in the CDR3. V shed 3 bases and J 12 bases; nucleotides not matched to a gene: 5.

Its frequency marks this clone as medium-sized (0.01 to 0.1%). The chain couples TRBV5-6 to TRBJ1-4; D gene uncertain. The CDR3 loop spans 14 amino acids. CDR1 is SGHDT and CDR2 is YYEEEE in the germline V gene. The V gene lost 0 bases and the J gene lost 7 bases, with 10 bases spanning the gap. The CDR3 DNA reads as TGTGCCAGCAGCTTGGAGGCGGGAGTTGAAAAACTGTTTTTT. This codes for CASSLEAGVEKLFF.